The source of this T cell receptor (beta chain) is a study of beta chain features in type 1 diabetes. Study information: Across the samples, some 98,000,000 sorted cells were examined in total. Study-wide findings and caveats: A closer apparent resemblance between naive, central memory and Treg TCRB repertoires was seen in patients than in healthy donors.

This CDR3 has 14 amino acids. V was shortened by 0 bases and J by 4 bases, with 10 bases between the two germline ends. The V gene's germline CDR1 is SGHRS and CDR2 YFSETQ. Details on this clone: Antigen: not known. This CDR3 is also generated by other DNA sequences in the sample.

TCRB transcripts that were expressed got sequenced, as all of the isolated RNA had been reverse transcribed. Measured with immunoSEQ multiplex PCR; TCRdb has only the in-frame clones, and not every one. This table has tens of thousands of clones, roughly 34% appearing once. This TCR was recovered from a woman in her late teens or twenties in good health. The chain is built from TRBV5-1 and TRBJ1-1; D not certain. Sample: stem cell memory CD4+ T cells from blood. DNA for the CDR3: TGCGCCAGCAGCTTGGCGGGTGGCGGCACTGAAGCTTTCTTT. It translates to CASSLAGGGTEAFF.